A selection of T cell receptor beta chains follows, all from one sample in a study of blood T cell repertoires in COVID-19. Profiled with immunoSEQ multiplex PCR; TCRdb holds only in-frame clones, not every one. The table records roughly 250,000 clones, more than 90% of them present only once. Source material: peripheral blood. The source of these receptors is a person between 18 and 35 years old with COVID-19, enrolled during active disease. Each CDR3 is given with its conserved first and last residue. D genes are given only for firm matches. The size field is filled for only some rows; it gives once, few, many or a size class.

clone_size d_call j_call v_call cdr3_aa cdr3_nt
- TRBD1 TRBJ1-4 TRBV3-1/TRBV3-2 CASSQAGGNEKLFF TGTGCCAGCAGCCAAGCAGGGGGAAATGAAAAACTGTTTTTT
once - TRBJ1-2 TRBV12-3/TRBV12-4 CASGRGGEYGYTF TGTGCCAGCGGACGTGGGGGCGAGTATGGCTACACCTTC
- - TRBJ1-1 TRBV27 CASSFLGATDWAFF TGTGCCAGCAGTTTTTTGGGGGCCACGGACTGGGCTTTCTTT
- - TRBJ1-2 TRBV11-2 CASSLGRSNYGYTF TGTGCCAGCAGCTTGGGCAGATCTAACTATGGCTACACCTTC
once TRBD2 TRBJ2-1 TRBV14 CASSHISGQGLAGGNYNEQFF TGTGCCAGCAGCCACATCTCGGGACAGGGACTAGCGGGAGGGAATTACAATGAGCAGTTCTTC
- TRBD1 TRBJ2-7 TRBV19 CASSTSLGQDGYEQYF TGTGCCAGTAGTACGAGCCTGGGACAGGATGGCTACGAGCAGTACTTC
- - TRBJ2-3 TRBV27 CASSWAGDTQYF TGTGCCAGCAGTTGGGCTGGGGATACGCAGTATTTT
once - TRBJ1-6 TRBV6-5 CASTDTTIDGSPLHF TGTGCCAGCACCGATACTACGATTGACGGGTCACCCCTCCACTTT
- TRBD1 TRBJ1-2 TRBV6-5 CASSYPSPGQGYGYTF TGTGCCAGCAGTTACCCCTCACCGGGACAGGGGTATGGCTACACCTTC
- - TRBJ2-7 TRBV19 CASSITSGYEQYF TGTGCCAGTAGTATAACCAGCGGCTACGAGCAGTACTTC
- TRBD2 TRBJ2-3 TRBV11-2 CASSPTAGVADTQYF TGTGCCAGCAGCCCCACGGCGGGAGTAGCAGATACGCAGTATTTT
- TRBD2 TRBJ2-1 TRBV6-5 CASSYSGLAPNEQFF TGTGCCAGCAGTTACTCGGGACTAGCGCCCAATGAGCAGTTCTTC
- - TRBJ2-3 TRBV5-1 CASRIGDSQFGKDTQYF TGCGCCAGCAGGATTGGGGACTCACAGTTCGGCAAAGATACGCAGTATTTT
- TRBD1 TRBJ2-7 TRBV10-3 CAISDPVGTDGFSYEQYF TGTGCCATCAGTGATCCCGTTGGGACAGATGGTTTTTCATACGAGCAGTACTTC
- TRBD1 TRBJ1-5 TRBV12-5 CASSGTVHSNQPQHF TGTGCTAGCTCAGGGACAGTTCATAGCAATCAGCCCCAGCATTTT
- - TRBJ1-1 TRBV9 CASSVAPRDMNTEAFF TGTGCCAGCAGCGTAGCTCCGAGGGACATGAACACTGAAGCTTTCTTT
- - TRBJ1-4 TRBV10-1 CATPHRTPPDRANEKLFF TGCGCCACCCCTCACCGAACACCCCCCGACAGAGCAAATGAAAAACTGTTTTTT
- TRBD1 TRBJ1-4 TRBV5-1 CASSLGSGTGDEKLFF TGCGCCAGCAGCTTGGGTTCCGGGACAGGGGATGAAAAACTGTTTTTT
- - TRBJ1-6 TRBV14 CATHGSSYNSPLHF TGTGCCACCCACGGGAGCTCCTATAATTCACCCCTCCACTTT
- - TRBJ2-4 TRBV19 CASSMEGQWSIKNIQYF TGTGCCAGTAGTATGGAGGGACAGTGGTCTATCAAAAACATTCAGTACTTC
- TRBD1 TRBJ1-2 TRBV9 CASSPNDVQGITF TGTGCCAGCAGCCCAAATGACGTACAGGGGATCACCTTC
- TRBD1 TRBJ1-1 TRBV19 CASRTGMNTEAFF TGTGCCAGTAGGACAGGGATGAACACTGAAGCTTTCTTT
- - TRBJ2-2 TRBV19 CASSIVGGAGELFF TGTGCCAGTAGTATAGTAGGGGGAGCCGGGGAGCTGTTTTTT
- TRBD1 TRBJ2-7 TRBV6-5 CASRWTGSYEQYF TGTGCCAGCAGGTGGACAGGGTCCTACGAGCAGTACTTC
- TRBD1 TRBJ1-5 TRBV3-1/TRBV3-2 CASSQASPGQKDRGNQPQHF TGTGCCAGCAGCCAAGCCTCTCCGGGACAGAAGGATCGGGGCAATCAGCCCCAGCATTTT
- - TRBJ1-2 TRBV7-9 CASSPPGDYGYTF TGTGCCAGCAGCCCGCCGGGAGACTATGGCTACACCTTC
- - TRBJ1-5 TRBV28 CASSPPRYSNQPQHF TGTGCCAGCAGTCCCCCGCGGTATAGCAATCAGCCCCAGCATTTT
- TRBD1 TRBJ1-2 TRBV3-1/TRBV3-2 CASSLGTGGDGYTF TGTGCCAGCAGCCTAGGGACAGGGGGCGATGGCTACACCTTC
- - TRBJ1-2 TRBV6-2/TRBV6-3 CASSTQGYGYTF TGTGCCAGCAGTACACAGGGCTACGGCTACACCTTC
- TRBD1 TRBJ1-3 TRBV6-5 CASRAGQGSGNTIYF TGTGCCAGCAGGGCGGGACAGGGGTCTGGAAACACCATATATTTT
- - TRBJ2-7 TRBV5-5 CASSFPSGGVEDYEQYF TGTGCCAGCAGCTTTCCATCAGGCGGAGTGGAGGACTACGAGCAGTACTTC
- TRBD1 TRBJ2-7 TRBV4-2 CASTSPDRGEQYF TGTGCCAGCACCTCCCCGGACAGGGGCGAGCAGTACTTC
- - TRBJ1-5 TRBV27 CASRVQGEPQHF TGTGCCAGCAGGGTACAGGGAGAACCCCAGCATTTT
- TRBD1 TRBJ2-1 TRBV4-3 CASSFTGTGNYNEQFF TGCGCCAGCAGCTTTACCGGGACAGGGAACTACAATGAGCAGTTCTTC
- TRBD2 TRBJ2-7 TRBV5-4 CASSLRTSGRKGYEQYF TGTGCCAGCAGCTTGCGGACTAGCGGGAGAAAGGGCTACGAGCAGTACTTC
- TRBD2 TRBJ2-3 TRBV5-1 CASSSRRASGSSSTDTQYF TGCGCCAGCAGCTCACGACGGGCTAGCGGGAGCTCTAGCACAGATACGCAGTATTTT
- TRBD2 TRBJ2-7 TRBV7-8 CASRPMGGTYEQYF TGTGCCAGCAGGCCTATGGGGGGGACCTACGAGCAGTACTTC
once - TRBJ2-7 TRBV3-1/TRBV3-2 CASSKVMSPYEQYF TGTGCCAGCAGCAAAGTAATGAGCCCCTACGAGCAGTACTTC
once - TRBJ2-1 TRBV7-9 CASSLGGLEQFF TGTGCCAGCAGCTTAGGCGGGCTTGAGCAGTTCTTC
- - TRBJ2-2 TRBV5-8 CASSPWRGPENTGELFF TGTGCCAGCAGTCCGTGGAGGGGGCCTGAGAACACCGGGGAGCTGTTTTTT
- TRBD2 TRBJ2-5 TRBV15 CATSRVAGGAETQYF TGTGCCACCAGCAGAGTTGCGGGGGGCGCAGAGACCCAGTACTTC
few TRBD1 TRBJ2-2 TRBV5-5 CASSPRTGGVTGELFF TGTGCCAGCAGCCCCCGGACAGGGGGTGTAACCGGGGAGCTGTTTTTT
- TRBD2 TRBJ2-5 TRBV4-1 CASRDSGMAETQYF TGCGCCAGCAGAGATAGCGGGATGGCGGAGACCCAGTACTTC
- TRBD2 TRBJ2-7 TRBV27 CASSLRGVAGGSSYEQYF TGTGCCAGCAGTTTAAGGGGGGTAGCGGGAGGGAGCTCCTACGAGCAGTACTTC
- TRBD2 TRBJ2-1 TRBV7-9 CASSFTVAGSINNEQFF TGTGCCAGCAGCTTCACGGTAGCGGGGTCTATTAACAATGAGCAGTTCTTC
- TRBD1 TRBJ2-7 TRBV9 CASSFGQGDSEQYF TGTGCCAGCAGTTTTGGACAGGGGGATAGTGAGCAGTACTTC
- - TRBJ2-5 TRBV3-1/TRBV3-2 CASSQDRAVETQYF TGTGCCAGCAGCCAAGACAGGGCGGTAGAGACCCAGTACTTC
- - TRBJ2-1 TRBV6-2/TRBV6-3 CASSYAGFNEQFF TGTGCCAGCAGTTATGCGGGATTCAATGAGCAGTTCTTC
- - TRBJ2-5 TRBV7-2 CASRERLQETQYF TGTGCCAGCAGGGAGCGGTTACAAGAGACCCAGTACTTC
- TRBD1 TRBJ2-7 TRBV20-1 CSASPRQGATYEQYF TGCAGTGCTAGTCCGCGACAGGGGGCGACTTACGAGCAGTACTTC
- - TRBJ2-1 TRBV13 CASSPRRGLNEQFF TGTGCCAGCAGCCCGCGGCGGGGTCTCAATGAGCAGTTCTTC
- - TRBJ1-6 TRBV5-4 CASSSGIDSFSPLHF TGTGCCAGCAGCTCCGGTATAGACAGCTTTTCACCCCTCCACTTT
once - TRBJ1-2 TRBV24-1 CATSDNGGGYGYTF TGTGCCACCAGTGATAACGGGGGGGGCTATGGCTACACCTTC